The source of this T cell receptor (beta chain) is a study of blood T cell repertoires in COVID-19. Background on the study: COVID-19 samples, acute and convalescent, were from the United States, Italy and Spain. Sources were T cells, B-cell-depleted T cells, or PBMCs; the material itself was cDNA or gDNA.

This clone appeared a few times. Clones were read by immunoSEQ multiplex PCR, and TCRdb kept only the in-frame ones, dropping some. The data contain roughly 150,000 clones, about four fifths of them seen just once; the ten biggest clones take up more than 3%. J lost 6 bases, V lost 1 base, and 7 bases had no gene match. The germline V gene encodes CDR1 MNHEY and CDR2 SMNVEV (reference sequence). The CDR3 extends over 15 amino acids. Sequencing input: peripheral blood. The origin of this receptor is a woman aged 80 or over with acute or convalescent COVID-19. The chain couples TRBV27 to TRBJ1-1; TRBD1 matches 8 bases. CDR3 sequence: CASSLWGTGISEAFF. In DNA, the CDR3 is TGTGCCAGCAGTTTATGGGGGACAGGTATTTCTGAAGCTTTCTTT.